This paragraph covers one TCR beta chain sequence. Reverse transcription of all isolated RNA meant that expressed TCRB transcripts were sequenced. Measured with immunoSEQ multiplex PCR; TCRdb has only the in-frame clones, and not every one. This sample has 130,000 to 150,000 clones, with 6.9% found just once. The data originate from a study of beta chain features in type 1 diabetes. CDR3 size: 13 residues. Germline lookup yields CDR1 SGHTA and CDR2 FQGNSA. The V end was cut by 3 bases, the J end by 5 bases, with 10 bases between. The sample taken for sequencing was central memory CD4+ T cells from blood. The chain carries TRBV7-2 and TRBJ2-5; D remains ambiguous. The origin of this receptor is a woman aged 30 to 39 in good health. The CDR3 loop reads CASSLGLRETQYF. CDR3 in DNA: TGTGCCAGCAGCTTGGGCCTAAGGGAGACCCAGTACTTC.